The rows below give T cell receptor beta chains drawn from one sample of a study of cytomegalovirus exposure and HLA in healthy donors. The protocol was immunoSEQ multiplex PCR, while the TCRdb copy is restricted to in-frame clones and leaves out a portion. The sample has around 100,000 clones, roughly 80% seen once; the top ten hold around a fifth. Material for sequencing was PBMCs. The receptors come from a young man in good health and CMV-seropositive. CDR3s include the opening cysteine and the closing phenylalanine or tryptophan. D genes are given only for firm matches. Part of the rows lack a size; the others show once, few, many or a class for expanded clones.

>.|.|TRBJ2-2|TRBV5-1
CASTSGELFF
TGCGCCAGCACTTCCGGGGAGCTGTTTTTT
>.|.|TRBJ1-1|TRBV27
CASSSTRGGNTEAFF
TGTGCCAGCAGTTCTACACGCGGGGGGAACACTGAAGCTTTCTTT
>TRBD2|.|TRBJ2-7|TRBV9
CASSVGAGGDYEQYF
TGTGCCAGCAGCGTAGGGGCGGGGGGGGACTACGAGCAGTACTTC
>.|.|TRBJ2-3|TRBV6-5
CASSDSTYTQYF
TGTGCCAGCTCGGACTCAACCTATACGCAGTATTTT
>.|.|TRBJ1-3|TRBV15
CTTSRVPEAGGGNTIYF
TGTACCACCAGCAGAGTGCCCGAGGCCGGAGGCGGAAACACCATATATTTT
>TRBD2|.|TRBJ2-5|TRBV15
CATSRDLAGGPETQYF
TGTGCCACCAGCAGAGATCTAGCGGGGGGGCCGGAGACCCAGTACTTC
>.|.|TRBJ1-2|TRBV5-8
CASRPAGARLPYGYTF
TGTGCCAGCCGGCCTGCGGGGGCGCGTCTACCCTATGGCTACACCTTC
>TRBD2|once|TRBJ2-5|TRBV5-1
CASSILGGYQETQYF
TGCGCCAGCAGCATCCTCGGGGGGTACCAAGAGACCCAGTACTTC
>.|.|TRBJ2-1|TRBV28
CASLAGSRGGEQFF
TGTGCCAGCTTGGCGGGGAGTCGGGGTGGTGAGCAGTTCTTC
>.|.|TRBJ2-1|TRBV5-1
CASSPGFQNEQFF
TGCGCCAGCAGCCCAGGATTTCAGAATGAGCAGTTCTTC
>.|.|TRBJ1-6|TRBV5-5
CASSSTPGYGSPLHF
TGTGCCAGCAGCTCCACCCCAGGGTATGGTTCACCCCTCCACTTT
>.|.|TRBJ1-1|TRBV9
CASPVGGSTEGTEAFF
TGTGCCAGCCCTGTTGGGGGCAGCACCGAGGGGACTGAAGCTTTCTTT
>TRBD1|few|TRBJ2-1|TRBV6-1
CASRAGTGSYNEQFF
TGTGCCAGCAGGGCCGGGACAGGGAGCTACAATGAGCAGTTCTTC
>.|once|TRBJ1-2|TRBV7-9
CASSLGDTSNYGYTF
TGTGCCAGCAGCTTAGGGGACACGTCTAACTATGGCTACACCTTC
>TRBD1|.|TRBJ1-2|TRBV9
CASSGPTGNYGYTF
TGTGCCAGCAGCGGACCGACAGGGAACTATGGCTACACCTTC
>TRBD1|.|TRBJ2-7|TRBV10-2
CASGLQGAASAEQYF
TGCGCCAGCGGGCTACAGGGGGCTGCAAGTGCCGAGCAGTACTTC
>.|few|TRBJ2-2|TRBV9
CASSALQGLDTGELFF
TGTGCCAGCAGCGCGCTACAGGGTTTGGATACCGGGGAGCTGTTTTTT
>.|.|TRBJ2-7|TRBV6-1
CASSGSPGHRTYEQYF
TGTGCCAGCAGTGGGTCACCGGGACACCGCACCTACGAGCAGTACTTC
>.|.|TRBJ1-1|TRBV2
CAILALNTEAFF
TGTGCCATCCTAGCCCTGAACACTGAAGCTTTCTTT